This T cell receptor (beta chain) emerged from a study of immune heterogeneity within non-small cell lung tumors. Multiplex PCR (32 V and 13 J primers) was used to amplify the TCR beta CDR3. TCRdb called the multiplex PCR reads again in MiXCR, with one record for every CDR3 protein. Among 7,000 to 8,000 distinct CDR3 sequences listed, approximately 20% were seen once. By proportion, this clonotype is medium-sized. V gave up 4 bases and J gave up 4 bases; unmatched junction bases: 12. Per germline, CDR1 SGDLS and CDR2 YYNGEE. The CDR3 sequence is 17 residues long. Template input, which was bulk tumor genomic DNA, totaled about 630 ng per sample. Taken during surgery, several biopsies per primary tumor were spaced as far apart as possible within the tumor mass. Curative surgery was performed on patients who had untreated, newly diagnosed non-small cell lung cancer.

V gene TRBV9 combines with J gene TRBJ2-5; 11 bases are a match to TRBD2. This receptor was identified in a man in his sixties with non-small cell lung cancer. The sample was lung tumor tissue. This CDR3 is CASSPNSGRAWVETQYF. In nucleotides, the CDR3 is TGTGCCAGCAGCCCCAATAGCGGGAGGGCCTGGGTAGAGACCCAGTACTTC.